One sample yielded the 22 T cell receptor beta chains listed below, sequenced in a study of T cells in Graves' hyperthyroidism and ophthalmopathy. Amplification of TCR beta CDR3 regions was performed using RNA transcripts as template. Researchers ran a first-round RT-PCR on the TCR CDR3 using the HTBI primer set. TCRdb recomputed calls from the multiplex PCR reads with MiXCR, one row per CDR3 protein. Of about 200,000 distinct CDR3 sequences listed, approximately 17% are singletons. Sequencing was done on a sample of blood. The origin of the receptors is a man aged 45-65 years with Graves' hyperthyroidism.

As to this clonotype: A much larger clone is a single base away; this may be a read error. DNA of the CDR3: TGCGCCAGCAGCGGCGGGATCACAGATACGCAGCATTTT. Translating it yields CASSGGITDTQHF. This chain links TRBV5-1 with TRBJ2-3; D gene unclear. The end of the DNA aligns better with TRBJ1-5, so the J call may be wrong. The germline CDR1 and CDR2 sequences are SGHRS and YFSETQ. The CDR3 has 13 residues.

Regarding this clonotype: A much more abundant neighbour one base away suggests this may be a read error. The chain is built from TRBV24-1 and TRBJ2-5, with D tentatively TRBD1 or TRBD2 (5 bases each). This CDR3 region has 13 residues. Per germline, CDR1 KGHDR and CDR2 SFDVKD. For the CDR3, the DNA is TGTGTCACCAGTGATTTGTGGGGGGAGACCCAGTACTTC. It translates to CVTSDLWGETQYF.

The rearrangement uses TRBV20-1 and TRBJ2-7; D may be TRBD2 (6 bases). The CDR3 is made up of 13 amino acids. The V and J ends lost 4 bases and 2 bases respectively, with 12 bases between them. Germline assignment: CDR1 DFQATT and CDR2 SNEGSKA (reference sequence). In DNA form, the CDR3 reads TGCAGTGCTAAAGATAGCGGACCCTACGAGCAGTACTTC. As protein: CSAKDSGPYEQYF.

The sample holds a few counts of this clonotype. The rearrangement uses TRBV6-1 and TRBJ1-3; D is possibly TRBD1 (6 bases). The CDR3 totals 16 residues. Germline V gene data show CDR1 as MNHNS and CDR2 as SASEGT. Trimming cost V 3 bases and J 4 bases, with 16 bases left between them. The CDR3 DNA reads as TGTGCCAGCAGTGAGTTTCGGGGGGCCGGCGGAAACACCATATATTTT. As protein: CASSEFRGAGGNTIYF.

As to this clonotype: This may be a read error: a much more frequent sequence differs by one nucleotide. V usage is TRBV11-2 and J usage is TRBJ2-7; D not resolved. The CDR3 extends over 13 amino acids. The V gene lost 5 bases and the J gene lost 7 bases, with 15 bases spanning the gap. Per germline, CDR1 SGHAT and CDR2 FQNNGV. Here the CDR3 reads CASSPGVTNEQYF. CDR3 DNA sequence: TGTGCCAGCAGCCCGGGCGTCACTAATGAGCAGTACTTC.

This clonotype was found a few times. The chain carries TRBV12-3 or TRBV12-4 and TRBJ2-6, with no clear D. This CDR3 spans 16 amino acids. The germline V and J ends were trimmed by 6 bases and 0 bases, with 12 bases remaining between them. CDR3 sequence (DNA): TGTGCCAGCAGCTCAAACATTGGCTCTGGGGCCAACGTCCTGACTTTC. Its protein is CASSSNIGSGANVLTF.

This clonotype was counted a few times. This chain links TRBV6-2 or TRBV6-3 with TRBJ2-4; TRBD2 matches at 7 bases. Germline loops: CDR1 MNHEY, CDR2 SVGEGT. J lost 0 bases, V lost 4 bases, and 9 bases had no gene match. This CDR3 is 17 amino acids long. The DNA for the CDR3 is TGTGCCAGCAGTTGGGGGGGGATATATATAGCCAAAAACATTCAGTACTTC. Encoded protein: CASSWGGIYIAKNIQYF.

In this sample, this clonotype turned up many times. The V call is TRBV20-1, the J call TRBJ2-1; D perhaps matches TRBD2 (6 bases). The CDR3 loop spans 19 amino acids. Trimming removed 0 bases from V and 6 bases from J, with 27 bases in between. The germline V gene has CDR1 DFQATT and CDR2 SNEGSKA (reference sequence). The CDR3, as DNA: TGCAGTGCTAGAGACCATACCGACGGAGGGCTAGCCCAGATCAATGAGCAGTTCTTC. Amino acids: CSARDHTDGGLAQINEQFF.

To note about this clonotype: This may be a read error: a much more frequent sequence differs by one nucleotide. The chain uses TRBV5-1 and TRBJ1-1; D remains unclear. The ends were cut back, 0 bases at V and 4 bases at J, with 16 bases in the middle. This CDR3 spans 16 amino acids. CDR1 SGHRS and CDR2 YFSETQ come from the germline V gene. CDR3 amino acids: CASSLVGDTLTTEAFF. CDR3 in DNA: TGCGCCAGCAGCTTGGTCGGAGACACCTTGACCACTGAAGCTTTCTTT. The full variable domain, rest sourced from reference TRBV5-1 and TRBJ1-1, is KAGVTQTPRYLIKTRGQQVTLSCSPISGHRSVSWYQQTPGQGLQFLFEYFSETQRNKGNFPGRFSGRQFSNSRSEMNVSTLELGDSALYLCASSLVGDTLTTEAFFGQGTRLTVV.

This clonotype was seen once. The V call is TRBV20-1, the J call TRBJ2-7; TRBD2 agrees at 11 bases. This CDR3 is built from 13 residues. Germline V CDR1 and CDR2: DFQATT, SNEGSKA (reference sequence). The V gene end was trimmed by 2 bases and the J gene end by 5 bases; junction bases not matched to a gene: 2. CDR3 sequence reads: CSARRLAGNEQYF. CDR3 bases: TGCAGTGCTAGAAGACTAGCGGGAAACGAGCAGTACTTC.

The chain recombines TRBV5-6 with TRBJ2-7; 11 bases are a match to TRBD2. The V gene end was trimmed by 5 bases and the J gene end by 6 bases; junction bases not matched to a gene: 7. CDR3 length equals 14 residues. Germline loops: CDR1 SGHDT, CDR2 YYEEEE. The chain's CDR3 is CASRTITSGSEQYF. The CDR3 DNA follows: TGTGCCAGCAGGACGATAACTAGCGGGAGCGAGCAGTACTTC.

The J gene is TRBJ2-7, the V gene TRBV5-1, with 7 positions matching TRBD2. Germline-derived CDR1 and CDR2 are SGHRS and YFSETQ. The CDR3 is 15 amino acids. The trim removed 5 bases at V and 5 bases at J, leaving 13 bases unmatched. Here the CDR3 DNA reads TGCGCCAGCAGTGCTATGGCGGGAGTCTCGAACGAGCAGTACTTC. Residues: CASSAMAGVSNEQYF.

This clonotype was counted at least ten times. This rearrangement joins TRBV24-1 to TRBJ2-3; TRBD2 matches 9 bases. V lost 5 bases and J lost 2; bases outside the gene matches: 7. CDR3 length: 16 residues. Germline CDR1 KGHDR, CDR2 SFDVKD. CDR3 nucleotides: TGTGCCACCAGTGCCGCCTCTAGCGGGGTCACAGATACGCAGTATTTT. As protein: CATSAASSGVTDTQYF.

This clonotype came up many times. As DNA, the CDR3 is TGTGCCATCAGTGAAAGAGGGCAGGGGAGAAACGAGCAGTACTTC. Amino acid sequence: CAISERGQGRNEQYF. The rearrangement joins TRBV10-3 to TRBJ2-7, with D perhaps matching TRBD1 (6 bases). The ends were cut back, 3 bases at V and 5 bases at J, with 17 bases in the middle. The germline CDR1 and CDR2 sequences are ENHRY and SYGVKD. The CDR3 totals 15 residues.

CDR3 sequence: CASGEVSRDTGELFF. The CDR3 DNA is TGTGCCAGCGGGGAGGTCTCTCGGGACACCGGGGAGCTGTTTTTT. The J gene is TRBJ2-2, the V gene TRBV19; possible D gene TRBD2, 6 bases. V lost 9 bases and J 3 bases, leaving 17 bases between the germline ends. CDR1 and CDR2 (germline): LNHDA, SQIVND (reference sequence). The CDR3 sequence is 15 residues long.

This clonotype was found a few times. This sequence joins TRBV12-3 or TRBV12-4 and TRBJ2-7; TRBD2 might be the D (6 bases). CDR3 size: 15 residues. Trimming removed 6 bases from V and 0 bases from J, with 15 bases in between. The CDR3 spells CASSPGSGPSYEQYF. CDR3 DNA sequence: TGTGCCAGCAGCCCCGGAAGCGGGCCCTCCTACGAGCAGTACTTC.

This chain links TRBV4-2 with TRBJ2-5, with TRBD1 identical over 8 bases. Germline CDR1 reads LGHNA; CDR2 reads YNFKEQ. V was clipped by 1 base and J by 1 base; unmatched bases: 8. CDR3 size: 17 residues. As DNA, the CDR3 is TGTGCCAGCAGCCAAGGGTGGGGGACAGGTCTCCAAGAGACCCAGTACTTC. Residues: CASSQGWGTGLQETQYF.

This clonotype was counted ten times or more. Here the CDR3 reads CASSLFPGGYQETQYF. CDR3 DNA sequence: TGTGCCAGCAGCTTGTTTCCGGGAGGGTACCAAGAGACCCAGTACTTC. The chain carries TRBV5-8 and TRBJ2-5, with TRBD2 identical over 8 bases. V lost 1 base to trimming and J lost 0 bases; unmatched junction nucleotides: 5. From germline, CDR1 is SGHTS and CDR2 YDEGEE. This CDR3 comprises 16 residues.

The sample holds a few counts of this clonotype. The CDR3 protein is CASSAPTGGFYEQYF. CDR3 in DNA: TGTGCCAGCAGCGCCCCGACAGGTGGTTTCTACGAGCAGTACTTC. The genes are TRBV5-6 and TRBJ2-7, with D maybe TRBD1 (6 bases). Germline V lookup: CDR1 SGHDT, CDR2 YYEEEE. This CDR3 has 15 residues. V lost 4 bases to trimming and J lost 3 bases, with 17 bases between them.

This clonotype was detected once. The chain combines TRBV7-9 with TRBJ2-3; D tentatively fits TRBD1 or TRBD2 (5 bases each). This CDR3 has 15 amino acids. V gave up 3 bases and J gave up 2 bases, with 12 bases separating them. The V gene's germline CDR1 is SEHNR and CDR2 FQNEAQ (reference sequence). The CDR3 sequence: CASSFRGAFTDTQYF. CDR3 bases: TGTGCCAGCAGCTTTAGAGGGGCCTTCACAGATACGCAGTATTTT.

This clonotype occurred many times. This chain connects TRBV11-2 to TRBJ2-5, with D hard to call. Germline CDR1 SGHAT, CDR2 FQNNGV. This CDR3 contains 16 residues. V lost 1 base and J lost 6, with 18 bases in between. The CDR3 loop is CASSLAAWAIRKTQYF. CDR3 nucleotides: TGTGCCAGCAGCTTAGCTGCTTGGGCGATCCGAAAGACCCAGTACTTC.

This clonotype appeared a few times. This chain joins TRBV9 and TRBJ2-7, with TRBD2 as a possible D gene (6 bases). V shed 0 bases and J shed 1 base, with 11 bases lying between them. The CDR3 sequence is 15 residues long. In germline, CDR1 is SGDLS, CDR2 YYNGEE. This CDR3 reads CASSVGAGRSYEQYF. The CDR3 DNA reads TGTGCCAGCAGCGTAGGGGCAGGGAGGTCCTACGAGCAGTACTTC. Supplemented by reference TRBV9 and TRBJ2-7, the full variable domain reads DSGVTQTPKHLITATGQRVTLRCSPRSGDLSVYWYQQSLDQGLQFLIQYYNGEERAKGNILERFSAQQFPDLHSELNLSSLELGDSALYFCASSVGAGRSYEQYFGPGTRLTVT.